The clone carrying this TCR beta chain was seen just once. No antigen is known for it. The entry originates in a study of cytomegalovirus exposure and HLA in healthy donors. Study-wide points: Most of the TCR beta V segments (in an earlier analysis) were productive either about 87% or about 30% of the time. Later on, analysis showed that most CMV-associated TCR beta chains appeared to be HLA-restricted. A later analysis linked a missense DCLRE1C variant to TCR beta V- and J-gene trimming.

Germline CDR1 and CDR2: SGHNT and YYREEE (reference sequence). The CDR3 is made up of 15 amino acids. J gave up 4 bases and V 4 bases, and 10 bases lay outside the gene matches. PCR primers comprised 60 Vbeta and 13 Jbeta primers. In the original processing: The authors later counted roughly 79 million unique TCR beta chains, some 9.9 million of them shared. Assay: immunoSEQ multiplex PCR; the TCRdb copy retains only in-frame clones and omits some. That table furnishes V, J and clone size, whereas the DNA furnished D and trimming. The repertoire holds tens of thousands of clones, approximately 68% seen once, with 20% to 25% in the top ten.

This sequence was found in a woman in her forties or fifties in good health and CMV-seropositive. This sequence joins TRBV5-4 and TRBJ1-1; 7 bases fit TRBD1. The source material was PBMCs. The DNA of the CDR3 is TGTGCCAGCAGCCTCTTCAACAGGGGTAGCACTGAAGCTTTCTTT. Encoded protein: CASSLFNRGSTEAFF. Based on the CDR3 plus reference TRBV5-4 and TRBJ1-1, the full variable domain is ETGVTQSPTHLIKTRGQQVTLRCSSQSGHNTVSWYQQALGQGPQFIFQYYREEENGRGNFPPRFSGLQFPNYSSELNVNALELDDSALYLCASSLFNRGSTEAFFGQGTRLTVV.